Shown below are 14 T cell receptor beta chains from a single sample sequenced in a study of OX40 agonist ivuxolimab in advanced cancers. Clones were read by immunoSEQ multiplex PCR, and TCRdb kept only the in-frame ones, dropping some. The profile shows tens of thousands of clones, around 83% of them singletons. Sequencing was performed on CD4+ or CD8+ T cells sorted from blood, taken in a trial of the OX40 agonist ivuxolimab. Receptors were obtained from an adult with an advanced solid tumor such as melanoma, head and neck, liver or kidney cancer.

The chain links TRBV27 to TRBJ2-3; no reliable D call. CDR3 size: 15 residues. Trimming cost V 7 bases and J 7 bases, with 21 bases left between them. Germline CDR1 reads MNHEY; CDR2 reads SMNVEV (reference sequence). The CDR3 DNA follows: TGTGCCAGCACCTCCTTAATCCTCGCGGCTAATACGCAGTATTTT. Translation: CASTSLILAANTQYF.

The chain uses TRBV19 and TRBJ2-1; possibly TRBD1 for D (5 bases). This CDR3 comprises 16 residues. Germline loops: CDR1 LNHDA, CDR2 SQIVND (reference sequence). The germline V and J ends were trimmed by 5 bases and 2 bases, with 16 bases remaining between them. The chain's CDR3 is CASSGRQRSTYNEQFF. CDR3 DNA sequence: TGTGCCAGTAGTGGACGACAGAGATCCACCTACAATGAGCAGTTCTTC.

This chain links TRBV21-1 with TRBJ1-5. TRBV21-1 represents a pseudogene. CDR3 length: 18 residues. CDR3 DNA sequence: TGTGCCAGCGAGGTGGTAACCCGGCAGAGGGGAGAAAATCAGCCCCAGCATTTT. Its protein product is CASEVVTRQRGENQPQHF.

The table lists this clone with a few counts. The CDR3 loop is CASSSLIKGPNEQFF. Here the CDR3 DNA reads TGCGCCAGCAGCTCATTGATTAAAGGGCCCAATGAGCAGTTCTTC. The rearrangement joins TRBV5-1 to TRBJ2-1, with D uncertain. V dropped 3 bases and J dropped 6 bases, with 16 bases sitting between them. The CDR3 extends over 15 amino acids. CDR1 and CDR2 from the germline V gene are SGHRS and YFSETQ.

The rearrangement links TRBV11-2 to TRBJ2-1, with 9 positions matching TRBD2. The CDR3 runs 15 residues. Looked up from germline, CDR1 is SGHAT and CDR2 is FQNNGV. V gave up 1 base and J gave up 7 bases; unmatched junction bases: 5. The CDR3 sequence: CASSLVRGGRNEQFF. As DNA, the CDR3 is TGTGCCAGCAGCTTAGTGCGGGGGGGCAGGAATGAGCAGTTCTTC.

The V gene is TRBV29-1, the J gene TRBJ1-1; a weak D match, TRBD1 (5 bases). The germline CDR1 and CDR2 sequences are SQVTM and ANQGSEA. Trimming took 3 bases from V and 1 from J, leaving 9 bases between them. The CDR3 is made up of 13 amino acids. The CDR3 loop reads CSVDLGRNTEAFF. CDR3 sequence (DNA): TGCAGCGTTGATTTGGGACGGAACACTGAAGCTTTCTTT.

This clone was counted between two and nine times. This chain uses TRBV20-1 with TRBJ2-3; TRBD2 matches 8 bases. V trimming: 8 bases; J trimming: 6 bases; junction bases outside the gene matches: 4. This CDR3 is 11 amino acids long. Germline values: CDR1 DFQATT, CDR2 SNEGSKA (reference sequence). The CDR3 reads CSSTSVDTQYF. As DNA, the CDR3 is TGCAGTTCGACTAGCGTGGATACGCAGTATTTT.

The sample holds a few counts of this clone. V is TRBV5-1 and J is TRBJ1-1; 8 bases match TRBD1. CDR1 is SGHRS, CDR2 YFSETQ, per germline. The CDR3 totals 16 residues. V dropped 0 bases and J dropped 6; count of bases not matched to a gene: 10. In DNA form, the CDR3 reads TGCGCCAGCAGCTTGGAACCGGACAGGGTAGCGTCTGAAGCTTTCTTT. Translating it yields CASSLEPDRVASEAFF.

This chain joins TRBV7-2 and TRBJ1-1; no reliable D call. This CDR3 is 13 amino acids long. Per germline, CDR1 SGHTA and CDR2 FQGNSA. Trimming stripped 3 bases from V and 8 bases from J, with 13 bases between. CDR3 region: CASSLRLAAEAFF. CDR3 DNA sequence: TGTGCCAGCAGCTTGCGATTGGCAGCCGAAGCTTTCTTT. Supplemented by reference TRBV7-2 and TRBJ1-1, the full variable domain reads GAGVSQSPSNKVTEKGKDVELRCDPISGHTALYWYRQSLGQGLEFLIYFQGNSAPDKSGLPSDRFSAERTGGSVSTLTIQRTQQEDSAVYLCASSLRLAAEAFFGQGTRLTVV.

This chain joins TRBV5-5 and TRBJ1-1; D is unresolved. The CDR3 loop spans 15 amino acids. Germline assignment: CDR1 SGHKS and CDR2 YYEKEE (reference sequence). The V end lost 0 bases, the J end lost 1 base, and 10 bases lay between the germline ends. The CDR3 loop reads CASSLGWNPNTEAFF. CDR3 nucleotide sequence: TGTGCCAGCAGCTTGGGGTGGAACCCGAACACTGAAGCTTTCTTT.

The J gene is TRBJ1-5, the V gene TRBV29-1; D call uncertain. Germline V CDR1 and CDR2: SQVTM, ANQGSEA. Between the trimmed V and J ends, which lost 4 bases and 4 bases, there was a span of 11 bases. CDR3 length: 13 amino acids. The CDR3 spells CSVVDLPNQPQHF. CDR3 DNA: TGCAGCGTTGTGGATTTACCAAATCAGCCCCAGCATTTT. The complete variable domain, with remaining parts taken from reference TRBV29-1 and TRBJ1-5, reads SAVISQKPSRDICQRGTSLTIQCQVDSQVTMMFWYRQQPGQSLTLIATANQGSEATYESGFVIDKFPISRPNLTFSTLTVSNMSPEDSSIYLCSVVDLPNQPQHFGDGTRLSIL.

This clone was counted a single time. The rearrangement links TRBV5-4 to TRBJ2-7; TRBD2 agrees at 8 bases. CDR3 length equals 17 residues. Germline CDR1 reads SGHNT; CDR2 reads YYREEE (reference sequence). The J segment lost 3 bases and the V segment lost 3 bases, leaving 14 bases of the junction unmatched. The CDR3 spells CASSSRGGAGHLYEQYF. DNA of the CDR3: TGTGCCAGCAGCTCCCGGGGGGGAGCGGGCCATCTCTACGAGCAGTACTTC.

V is TRBV11-3 and J is TRBJ2-1, with D unresolved. This CDR3 has 13 amino acids. V was clipped by 1 base and J by 4 bases, with 5 bases between them. CDR1 and CDR2 from the germline V gene are SGHNT and YENEEA. CDR3 region: CASSLGAYNEQFF. The DNA for the CDR3 is TGTGCCAGCAGCTTAGGGGCTTACAATGAGCAGTTCTTC. The entire variable domain, with the rest obtained from reference TRBV11-3 and TRBJ2-1, is as follows: EAGVVQSPRYKIIEKKQPVAFWCNPISGHNTLYWYLQNLGQGPELLIRYENEEAVDDSQLPKDRFSAERLKGVDSTLKIQPAELGDSAVYLCASSLGAYNEQFFGPGTRLTVL.

The J gene is TRBJ1-5, the V gene TRBV4-3, with D possibly TRBD1 on 6 matching bases. CDR3 size: 13 residues. V lost 11 bases and J 10 bases, leaving 21 bases between the germline ends. Germline lookup yields CDR1 LGHNA and CDR2 YSLEER. The DNA for the CDR3 is TGCGCCCCCGGGGGGACAAGTGCGTCCCCCCAGCATTTT. It yields the protein CAPGGTSASPQHF.